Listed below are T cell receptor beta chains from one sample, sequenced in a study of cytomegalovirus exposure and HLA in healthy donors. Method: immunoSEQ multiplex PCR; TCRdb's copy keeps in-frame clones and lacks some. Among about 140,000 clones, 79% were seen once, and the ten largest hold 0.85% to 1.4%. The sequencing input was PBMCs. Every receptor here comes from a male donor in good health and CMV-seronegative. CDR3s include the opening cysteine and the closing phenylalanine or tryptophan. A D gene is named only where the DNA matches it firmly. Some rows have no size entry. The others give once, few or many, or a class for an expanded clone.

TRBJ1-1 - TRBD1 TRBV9 TGTGCCAGCAGCATGTTGACAGGGGGTATCACTGAAGCTTTCTTT CASSMLTGGITEAFF
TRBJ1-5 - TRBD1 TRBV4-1 TGCGCCAGCAGCCAAGTGGACAGGGGGCATCAGCCCCAGCATTTT CASSQVDRGHQPQHF
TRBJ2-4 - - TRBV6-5 TGTGCCAGCAGATTACAGGGTGGGGAGAACATTCAGTACTTC CASRLQGGENIQYF
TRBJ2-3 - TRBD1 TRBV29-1 TGCAGCGTTGAAGACTGGACAGGGCCGCAGTATTTT CSVEDWTGPQYF
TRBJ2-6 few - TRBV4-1 TGCGCCAGCAGCCAAGGGGTCTGGACAGCCTCCTCTGGGGCCAACGTCCTGACTTTC CASSQGVWTASSGANVLTF
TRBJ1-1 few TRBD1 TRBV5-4 TGTGCCAGCAGCTCTTGGACGGGGCGACAGGGATGGACTGAAGCTTTCTTT CASSSWTGRQGWTEAFF
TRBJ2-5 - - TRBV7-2 TGTGCCAGCAGCTTGCACAGTCAGTTGGAGACCCAGTACTTC CASSLHSQLETQYF
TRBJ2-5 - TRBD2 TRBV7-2 TGTGCCAGCAGCTCCCCGGGACTAGCAAGTGAGACCCAGTACTTC CASSSPGLASETQYF
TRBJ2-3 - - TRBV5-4 TGTGCCAGCAGCCCCCCTAGCCGGGATACGCAGTATTTT CASSPPSRDTQYF
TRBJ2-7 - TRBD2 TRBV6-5 TGTGCCAGCAGTTCTCTCCGCAGCGGGGGTTCTCACGAGCAGTACTTC CASSSLRSGGSHEQYF
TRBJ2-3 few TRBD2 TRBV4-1 TGCGCCAGCAGCCGTACCCTACTAGCGGGGGGCACAGATACGCAGTATTTT CASSRTLLAGGTDTQYF
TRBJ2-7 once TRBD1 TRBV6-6 TGTGCCAGCAGTCCATCGTCCGGGACAGCCCCCTACGAGCAGTACTTC CASSPSSGTAPYEQYF
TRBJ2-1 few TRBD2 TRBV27 TGTGCCAGCAGTTCGTTATCGGGGGGGCCTTGGGCAAATGAGCAGTTCTTC CASSSLSGGPWANEQFF
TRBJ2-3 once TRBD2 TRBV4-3 TGCGCCAGCAGCCCCTCCGGGGGGAGCACAGATACGCAGTATTTT CASSPSGGSTDTQYF
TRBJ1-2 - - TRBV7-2 TGTGCCAGCAGCCCCAGGGAGGGGTATGAGTATGGCTACACCTTC CASSPREGYEYGYTF
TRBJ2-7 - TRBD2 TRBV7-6 TGTGCCAGCAGCCCGGGACTAGCGGGGACCTACGAGCAGTACTTC CASSPGLAGTYEQYF
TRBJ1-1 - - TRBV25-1 TGTGCCAGCAGTGAATGGAGTAAAGCTTTCTTT CASSEWSKAFF
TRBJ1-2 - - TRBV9 TGTGCCAGCAGCCTCGACTTTAGGTATGGCTACACCTTC CASSLDFRYGYTF
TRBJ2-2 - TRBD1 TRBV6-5 TGTGCCAGCAGACCGGGGACAGGGAACACCGGGGAGCTGTTTTTT CASRPGTGNTGELFF
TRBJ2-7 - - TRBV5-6 TGTGCCAGCAGCTTGCGTGACAGATACGAGCAGTACTTC CASSLRDRYEQYF
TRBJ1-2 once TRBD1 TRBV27 TGTGCCAGCAGTCCAGGACAGGGTTGGGGTGGCTACACCTTC CASSPGQGWGGYTF
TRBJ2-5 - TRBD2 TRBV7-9 TGTGCCAGCAGCTTAGCCACCCTTAGCGGGGGAGAAGAGACCCAGTACTTC CASSLATLSGGEETQYF
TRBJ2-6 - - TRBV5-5 TGTGCCAGCAGCGTTCAGGGGGGCTCTGGGGCCAACGTCCTGACTTTC CASSVQGGSGANVLTF
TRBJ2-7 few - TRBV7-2 TGTGCCAGCAGCCCTGACTCCCACTCCTACGAGCAGTACTTC CASSPDSHSYEQYF
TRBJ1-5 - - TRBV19 TGTGCCAGTAGTATAGTAAGACAGGACGGCCCATCAAGCAATCAGCCCCAGCATTTT CASSIVRQDGPSSNQPQHF
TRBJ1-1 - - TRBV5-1 TGCGCCAGTACCTTAGGACACTTATCGGGCACTGAAGCTTTCTTT CASTLGHLSGTEAFF
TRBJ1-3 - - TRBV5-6 TGTGCCAGCAGCCCATTCCGCGGGGACTCTGGAAACACCATATATTTT CASSPFRGDSGNTIYF
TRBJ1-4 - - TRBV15 TGTGCCACCAGCAGAGAGACAGGTACCAATGAAAAACTGTTTTTT CATSRETGTNEKLFF